The 10 T cell receptor beta chains given below trace back to one sample, sequenced in a study of spatial heterogeneity in lung cancer. Each CDR3 protein gets one entry after TCRdb re-called the 5' RACE reads with MiXCR. The sample consists of tens of thousands of distinct CDR3 sequences, 9% to 10% of them appearing once. Indicated time point: blood at routine non-recurrence follow-up after resection. This specimen was PBMCs, taken at follow-up. All receptors come from a male donor with early-stage non-small cell lung cancer.

This clonotype has only a few counts. The chain is built from TRBV7-2 and TRBJ2-6, with D possibly matching TRBD2 (6 bases). The germline V and J ends were trimmed by 3 bases and 0 bases, with 12 bases remaining between them. The V gene's germline CDR1 is SGHTA and CDR2 FQGNSA. There are 17 residues in the CDR3. CDR3 amino acids: CASSFAGTRSGANVLTF. The CDR3 bases are TGTGCCAGCAGCTTTGCGGGAACACGCTCTGGGGCCAACGTCCTGACTTTC. The full variable domain, in which reference TRBV7-2 and TRBJ2-6 provide the parts outside the CDR3, is GAGVSQSPSNKVTEKGKDVELRCDPISGHTALYWYRQSLGQGLEFLIYFQGNSAPDKSGLPSDRFSAERTGGSVSTLTIQRTQQEDSAVYLCASSFAGTRSGANVLTFGAGSRLTVL.

The sample holds a few counts of this clonotype. The CDR3 nucleotides read TGTGCCAGCAGCTACAGGGGACTGAACACCGGGGAGCTGTTTTTT. Its translation: CASSYRGLNTGELFF. The rearrangement links TRBV7-6 to TRBJ2-2; D is perhaps TRBD1 (7 bases). The V gene lost 4 bases and the J gene lost 1 base, with 10 bases spanning the gap. The CDR3 runs 15 residues. Germline V CDR1 and CDR2: SGHVS, FNYEAQ.

The chain joins TRBV20-1 to TRBJ2-1; perhaps TRBD1 as D (6 bases). Germline-derived CDR1 and CDR2 are DFQATT and SNEGSKA (reference sequence). V was clipped by 5 bases and J by 6 bases, with 11 bases between them. The CDR3 is 12 amino acids. The CDR3 loop is CSAPDSPNEQFF. The DNA of the CDR3 is TGCAGTGCTCCGGACAGCCCCAATGAGCAGTTCTTC.

A few counts support this clonotype. The V call is TRBV12-1, the J call TRBJ2-3. TRBV12-1 corresponds to a pseudogene. This CDR3 comprises 16 residues. CDR3 loop: CASSFFQGSAHDTQYF. CDR3 DNA: TGTGCCAGCAGCTTTTTCCAAGGATCCGCACATGATACGCAGTATTTT.

This clonotype was observed a few times. V and J are TRBV4-1 and TRBJ1-1; D remains ambiguous. Germline CDR1 reads MGHRA; CDR2 reads YSYEKL. Trimming left V 0 bases short and J 3 bases short, with 11 bases between. The CDR3 is 15 amino acids. The CDR3 sequence: CASSQEGSGDTEAFF. The CDR3 DNA is TGCGCCAGCAGCCAAGAAGGAAGCGGGGACACTGAAGCTTTCTTT.

This clonotype was counted between two and nine times. This chain links TRBV4-2 with TRBJ1-2; 8 nucleotides line up with TRBD1. Trimming at V came to 0 bases and at J to 6 bases, leaving 3 bases not matched to a gene. The germline V gene encodes CDR1 LGHNA and CDR2 YNFKEQ. This CDR3 is built from 14 residues. In DNA, the CDR3 is TGTGCCAGCAGCCAAGAGACAGGGGTTCATGGCTACACCTTC. It encodes CASSQETGVHGYTF.

This clonotype was picked up many times. The rearrangement links TRBV7-9 to TRBJ1-1, with D possibly matching TRBD1 (5 bases). Germline values: CDR1 SEHNR, CDR2 FQNEAQ (reference sequence). There are 19 residues in the CDR3. With 8 bases removed from V and 3 bases from J, the gap between germline ends came to 31 bases. The CDR3 coding sequence is TGTGCCAGCCCCTGGGGACGGCCCTACTTTGCAGGGTTAGACACTGAAGCTTTCTTT. This encodes CASPWGRPYFAGLDTEAFF.

This clonotype was recorded at least ten times. The chain carries TRBV20-1 and TRBJ2-4, with 10 bases aligning to TRBD2. V shed 8 bases, J shed 6 bases, and the junction held 10 bases outside the gene matches. Germline-derived CDR1 and CDR2 are DFQATT and SNEGSKA (reference sequence). CDR3 length: 14 residues. CDR3 amino acids: CSQAGGPWGNIQYF. The CDR3 DNA is TGCAGTCAAGCGGGGGGGCCGTGGGGAAACATTCAGTACTTC.

This clonotype has just a few counts. This chain links TRBV20-1 with TRBJ2-7, with 8 bases fitting TRBD1. V was clipped by 3 bases and J by 0 bases; unmatched bases: 4. Germline V gives CDR1 DFQATT, CDR2 SNEGSKA (reference sequence). The CDR3 has 14 amino acids. CDR3 loop: CSARGTGSSYEQYF. Here the CDR3 DNA reads TGCAGTGCTAGGGGGACAGGCAGCTCCTACGAGCAGTACTTC.

This rearrangement joins TRBV7-2 to TRBJ2-3; D may be TRBD1 or TRBD2 (5 bases each). Germline V CDR1 and CDR2: SGHTA, FQGNSA. The V and J ends lost 5 bases and 0 bases respectively, with 9 bases between them. This CDR3 has 14 amino acids. The chain's CDR3 is CASSRDRSTDTQYF. The DNA for the CDR3 is TGTGCCAGCAGCCGGGACCGGAGCACAGATACGCAGTATTTT.